What follows describes a single T cell receptor (beta chain). Its target is unknown. The assay was immunoSEQ multiplex PCR, and TCRdb's table has in-frame clones only and misses some. Here the sample spans 550,000 to 850,000 clones, about 74% being singletons. This sample was included in a study of shared clonotypes between healthy human individuals. The CDR3 sequence is 11 residues long. V was shortened by 7 bases and J by 8 bases, with 12 bases between the two germline ends. Germline assignment: CDR1 SGHDT and CDR2 YYEEEE. Whole-study results and caveats: Compared with memory subsets, naive subsets generally had larger estimated richness.

The clonotype was recovered from a woman aged 30 to 39 in good health. The source material was memory CD4+ T cells sorted from blood. Described subset: CD45RA-negative fraction. The genes are TRBV5-6 and TRBJ1-2, with D perhaps TRBD1 (5 bases). In DNA, the CDR3 is TGTGCCAGCTCTGGGGGGAGCGGCTACACCTTC. Protein: CASSGGSGYTF.